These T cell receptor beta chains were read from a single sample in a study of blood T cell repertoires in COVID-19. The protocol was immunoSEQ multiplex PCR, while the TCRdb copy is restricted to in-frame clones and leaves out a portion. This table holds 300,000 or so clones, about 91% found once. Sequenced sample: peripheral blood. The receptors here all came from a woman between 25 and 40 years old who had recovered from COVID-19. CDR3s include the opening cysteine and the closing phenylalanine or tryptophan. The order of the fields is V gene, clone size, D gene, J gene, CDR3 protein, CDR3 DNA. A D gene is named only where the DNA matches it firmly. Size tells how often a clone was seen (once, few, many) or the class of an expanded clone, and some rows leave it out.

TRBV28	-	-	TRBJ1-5	CASRPGGAGNQPQHF	TGTGCCAGCAGGCCCGGTGGGGCTGGAAATCAGCCCCAGCATTTT
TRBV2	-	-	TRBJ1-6	CASSLQGSRNSPLHF	TGTGCCAGCAGCCTGCAGGGGAGTAGGAATTCACCCCTCCACTTT
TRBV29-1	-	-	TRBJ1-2	CSVEIGQNYGYTF	TGCAGCGTTGAAATCGGACAGAACTATGGCTACACCTTC
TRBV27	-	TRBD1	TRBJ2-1	CASRQGVRGPSYNEQFF	TGTGCCAGCAGACAGGGGGTTAGGGGACCCTCCTACAATGAGCAGTTCTTC
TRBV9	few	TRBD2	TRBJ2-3	CASSLIAGEADTQYF	TGTGCCAGCAGCCTCATAGCGGGGGAAGCAGATACGCAGTATTTT
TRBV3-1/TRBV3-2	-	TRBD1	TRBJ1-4	CASSPYRGVDEKLFF	TGTGCCAGCAGCCCGTACAGGGGTGTAGATGAAAAACTGTTTTTT
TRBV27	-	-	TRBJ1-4	CASSFSRGEKLFF	TGTGCCAGCAGTTTCTCACGCGGTGAAAAACTGTTTTTT
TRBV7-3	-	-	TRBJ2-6	CASSFIPVPGANVLTF	TGTGCCAGCAGCTTTATTCCCGTCCCTGGGGCCAACGTCCTGACTTTC
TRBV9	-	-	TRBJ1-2	CASSVEPGERGYTF	TGTGCCAGCAGCGTAGAACCGGGGGAAAGGGGCTACACCTTC
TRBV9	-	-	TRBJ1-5	CASSVDQDGNQPQHF	TGTGCCAGCAGCGTAGACCAGGATGGAAATCAGCCCCAGCATTTT
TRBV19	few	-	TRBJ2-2	CASSPGGELFF	TGTGCCAGTAGTCCGGGGGGGGAGCTGTTTTTT
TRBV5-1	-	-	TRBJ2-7	CASSLLPAGGAYEQYF	TGCGCCAGCAGCTTGCTCCCTGCCGGAGGCGCCTACGAGCAGTACTTC
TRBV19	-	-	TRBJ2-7	CASRLPRGLREQYF	TGTGCCAGTAGACTCCCCAGGGGTTTACGCGAGCAGTACTTC
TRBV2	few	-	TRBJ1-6	CASSLTRDTYNSPLHF	TGTGCCAGCAGCCTCACCCGGGACACATATAATTCACCCCTCCACTTT
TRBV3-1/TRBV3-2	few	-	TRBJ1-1	CASSQDYGGQVAFF	TGTGCCAGCAGCCAAGATTACGGGGGGCAGGTAGCTTTCTTT
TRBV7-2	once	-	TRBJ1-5	CASSLVGRGGGQPQHF	TGTGCCAGCAGCTTAGTCGGCAGGGGTGGCGGTCAGCCCCAGCATTTT
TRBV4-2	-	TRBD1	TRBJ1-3	CASDDGTADGNTIYF	TGTGCCAGCGATGATGGGACAGCGGATGGAAACACCATATATTTT
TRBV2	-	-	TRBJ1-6	CASSDGSGPTSPLHF	TGTGCCAGCAGTGATGGTAGCGGTCCGACTTCACCCCTCCACTTT
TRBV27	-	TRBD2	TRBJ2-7	CASSLERGGGYEQYF	TGTGCCAGCAGTTTAGAGCGGGGGGGAGGATACGAGCAGTACTTC
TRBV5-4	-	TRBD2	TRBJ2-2	CASSGWGGNTGELFF	TGTGCCAGCAGCGGATGGGGGGGGAACACCGGGGAGCTGTTTTTT
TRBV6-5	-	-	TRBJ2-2	CASSLGFEDTGELFF	TGTGCCAGCAGCCTTGGATTCGAGGACACCGGGGAGCTGTTTTTT
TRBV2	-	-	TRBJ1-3	CASITNLGNTIYF	TGTGCCAGCATTACCAATCTAGGAAACACCATATATTTT
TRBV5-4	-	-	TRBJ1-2	CASSAGVNGYTF	TGTGCCAGCAGCGCTGGAGTTAATGGCTACACCTTC
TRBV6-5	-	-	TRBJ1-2	CASSYSRPGLGYGYTF	TGTGCCAGCAGTTACTCGAGGCCGGGACTGGGGTACGGCTACACCTTC
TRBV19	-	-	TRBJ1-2	CASTPEGWKVDGNYGYTF	TGTGCCAGTACTCCTGAGGGATGGAAAGTGGACGGAAACTATGGCTACACCTTC
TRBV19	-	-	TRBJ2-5	CASSGSAVQETQYF	TGTGCCAGTAGTGGTTCAGCGGTCCAAGAGACCCAGTACTTC
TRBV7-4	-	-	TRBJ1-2	CASSFHPGLTNYGYTF	TGTGCCAGCAGCTTCCACCCAGGGCTAACTAACTATGGCTACACCTTC
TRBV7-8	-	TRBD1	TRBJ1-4	CASSFYRTGRGVYEKLFF	TGTGCCAGCAGCTTCTACAGGACAGGGCGCGGGGTATATGAAAAACTGTTTTTT
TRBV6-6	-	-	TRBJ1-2	CASSYYGGAYGYTF	TGTGCCAGCAGTTACTACGGGGGTGCCTATGGCTACACCTTC
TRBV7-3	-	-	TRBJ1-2	CASSFQSGSGYTF	TGTGCCAGCTCCTTTCAGAGCGGGAGCGGCTACACCTTC
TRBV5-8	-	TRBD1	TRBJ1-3	CASTLWPDLRQGSGNTIYF	TGTGCCAGCACCCTATGGCCCGATCTCCGACAGGGCTCTGGAAACACCATATATTTT
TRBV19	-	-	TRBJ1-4	CASSIIPGTNEKLFF	TGTGCCAGTAGTATAATCCCCGGGACTAATGAAAAACTGTTTTTT
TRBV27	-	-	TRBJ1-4	CASSSLQDVGEKLFF	TGTGCCAGCAGTTCCTTACAGGACGTCGGAGAAAAACTGTTTTTT
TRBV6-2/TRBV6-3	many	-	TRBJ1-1	CASSYWAWGGEAFF	TGTGCCAGCAGTTACTGGGCTTGGGGAGGTGAAGCTTTCTTT
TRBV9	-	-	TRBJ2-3	CASSAALGRPSTDTQYF	TGTGCCAGCAGCGCGGCCTTGGGGCGGCCTAGCACAGATACGCAGTATTTT
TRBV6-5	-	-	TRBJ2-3	CASSSLGLVGGDTQYF	TGTGCCAGCAGTTCCCTTGGACTAGTCGGGGGCGATACGCAGTATTTT
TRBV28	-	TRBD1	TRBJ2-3	CASSLRGQGARGDTQYF	TGTGCCAGCAGTTTACGGGGACAGGGGGCGCGAGGAGATACGCAGTATTTT
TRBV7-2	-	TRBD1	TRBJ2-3	CASSLAHRGVDTQYF	TGTGCCAGCAGCTTAGCGCACAGGGGAGTAGATACGCAGTATTTT
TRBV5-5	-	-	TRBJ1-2	CASSPGDSYGYTF	TGTGCCAGCTCCCCGGGGGACTCCTATGGCTACACCTTC
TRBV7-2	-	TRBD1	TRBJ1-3	CASSLGGTERSGNTIYF	TGTGCCAGCAGCTTAGGGGGGACAGAACGCTCTGGAAACACCATATATTTT
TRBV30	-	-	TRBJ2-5	CAWSADLAFQETQYF	TGTGCCTGGAGCGCGGACTTAGCCTTTCAAGAGACCCAGTACTTC
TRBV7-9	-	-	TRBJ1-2	CASSPGDGYTF	TGTGCCAGCAGCCCTGGAGATGGCTACACCTTC
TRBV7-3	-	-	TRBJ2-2	CASSSRTSGELFF	TGTGCCAGCAGCTCCCGTACGAGCGGGGAGCTGTTTTTT
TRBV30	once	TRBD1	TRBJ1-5	CAWSVVTGGNQPQHF	TGTGCCTGGAGTGTCGTGACAGGGGGCAATCAGCCCCAGCATTTT
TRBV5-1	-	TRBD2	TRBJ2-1	CASTGLAANNEQFF	TGCGCCAGCACGGGTCTAGCGGCAAATAATGAGCAGTTCTTC
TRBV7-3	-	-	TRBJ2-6	CASSLSKAGANVLTF	TGTGCCAGCAGCCTCTCTAAAGCTGGGGCCAACGTCCTGACTTTC
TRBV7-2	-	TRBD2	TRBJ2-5	CASSLARRAGESFQETQYF	TGTGCCAGCAGCTTAGCGAGGCGGGCGGGGGAGAGCTTCCAAGAGACCCAGTACTTC
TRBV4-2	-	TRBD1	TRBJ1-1	CASSQVGTGQAFF	TGTGCCAGCAGCCAAGTGGGGACAGGGCAAGCTTTCTTT
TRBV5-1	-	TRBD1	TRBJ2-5	CASSLSGTEETQYF	TGCGCCAGCAGCTTATCCGGGACAGAAGAGACCCAGTACTTC
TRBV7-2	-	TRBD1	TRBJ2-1	CASSLTGTGGHEQFF	TGTGCCAGCAGCTTAACCGGGACAGGGGGGCATGAGCAGTTCTTC
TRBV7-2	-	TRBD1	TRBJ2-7	CASSLGQGHSYEQYF	TGTGCCAGCAGTTTAGGACAGGGCCATTCCTACGAGCAGTACTTC
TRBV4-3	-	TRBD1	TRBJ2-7	CASSHDTGGSYEQYF	TGCGCCAGCAGCCATGATACAGGGGGCTCCTACGAGCAGTACTTC
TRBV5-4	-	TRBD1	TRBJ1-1	CASSLGQGMNTEAFF	TGTGCCAGCAGCCTTGGACAGGGCATGAACACTGAAGCTTTCTTT
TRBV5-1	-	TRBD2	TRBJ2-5	CASSLGGTSGAETQYF	TGCGCCAGCAGCCTGGGGGGGACTAGCGGGGCAGAGACCCAGTACTTC
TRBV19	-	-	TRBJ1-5	CASSAGRSLPQPQHF	TGTGCCAGTAGTGCGGGGAGGTCTCTGCCCCAGCCCCAGCATTTT
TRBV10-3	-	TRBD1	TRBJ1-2	CAISESTGTVYGYTF	TGTGCCATCAGTGAATCGACCGGGACAGTCTATGGCTACACCTTC